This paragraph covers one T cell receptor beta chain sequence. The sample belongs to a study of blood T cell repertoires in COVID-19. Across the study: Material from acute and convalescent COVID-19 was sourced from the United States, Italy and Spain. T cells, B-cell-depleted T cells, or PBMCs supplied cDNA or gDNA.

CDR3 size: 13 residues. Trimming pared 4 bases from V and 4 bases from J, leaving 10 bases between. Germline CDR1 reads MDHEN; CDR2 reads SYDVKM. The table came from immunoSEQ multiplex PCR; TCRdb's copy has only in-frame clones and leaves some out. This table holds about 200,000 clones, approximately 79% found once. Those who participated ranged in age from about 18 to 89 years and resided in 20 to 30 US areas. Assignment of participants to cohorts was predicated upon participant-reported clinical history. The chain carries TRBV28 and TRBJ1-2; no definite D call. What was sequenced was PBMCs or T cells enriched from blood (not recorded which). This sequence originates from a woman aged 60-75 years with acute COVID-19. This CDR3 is CASSSSVIYGYTF. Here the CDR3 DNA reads TGTGCCAGCAGTTCTTCCGTTATCTATGGCTACACCTTC.